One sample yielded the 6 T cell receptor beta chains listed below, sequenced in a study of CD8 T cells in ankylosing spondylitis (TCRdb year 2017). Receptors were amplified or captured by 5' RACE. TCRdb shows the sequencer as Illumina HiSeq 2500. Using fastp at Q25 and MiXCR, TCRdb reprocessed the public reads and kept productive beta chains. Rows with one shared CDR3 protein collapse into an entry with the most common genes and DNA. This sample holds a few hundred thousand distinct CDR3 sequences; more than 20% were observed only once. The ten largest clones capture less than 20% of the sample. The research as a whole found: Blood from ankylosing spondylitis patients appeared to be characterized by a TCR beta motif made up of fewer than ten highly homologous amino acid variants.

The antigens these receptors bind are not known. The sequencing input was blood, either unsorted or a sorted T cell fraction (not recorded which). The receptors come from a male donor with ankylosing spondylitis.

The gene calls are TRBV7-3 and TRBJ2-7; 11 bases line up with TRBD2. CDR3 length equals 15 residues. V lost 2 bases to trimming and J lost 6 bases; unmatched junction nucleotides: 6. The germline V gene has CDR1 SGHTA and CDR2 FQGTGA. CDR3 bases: TGTGCCAGCAGCTTAGTAGCGGGAGGGCTACCCGAGCAGTACTTC. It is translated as CASSLVAGGLPEQYF.

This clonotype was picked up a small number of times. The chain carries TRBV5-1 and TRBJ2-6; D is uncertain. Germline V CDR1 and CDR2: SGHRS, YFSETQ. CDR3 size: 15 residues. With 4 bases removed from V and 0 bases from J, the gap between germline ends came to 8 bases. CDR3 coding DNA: TGCGCCAGCAGCCTGCAGTTCTCTGGGGCCAACGTCCTGACTTTC. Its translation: CASSLQFSGANVLTF. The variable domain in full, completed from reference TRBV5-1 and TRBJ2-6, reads KAGVTQTPRYLIKTRGQQVTLSCSPISGHRSVSWYQQTPGQGLQFLFEYFSETQRNKGNFPGRFSGRQFSNSRSEMNVSTLELGDSALYLCASSLQFSGANVLTFGAGSRLTVL.

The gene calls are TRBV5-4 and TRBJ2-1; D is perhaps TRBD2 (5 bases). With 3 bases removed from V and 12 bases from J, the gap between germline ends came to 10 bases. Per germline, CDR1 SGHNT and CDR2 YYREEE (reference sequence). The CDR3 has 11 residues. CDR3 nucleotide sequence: TGTGCCAGCAGCTCGGGCGAGGGGCAGTTCTTC. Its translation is CASSSGEGQFF.

The CDR3 reads CSVELAGNTIYF. The DNA of the CDR3 is TGCAGCGTTGAATTAGCTGGAAACACCATATATTTT. The chain joins TRBV29-1 to TRBJ1-3; D is unresolved. The germline V gene has CDR1 SQVTM and CDR2 ANQGSEA. The CDR3 totals 12 residues. Deletions cut 2 bases from V and 2 bases from J, with 4 bases between.

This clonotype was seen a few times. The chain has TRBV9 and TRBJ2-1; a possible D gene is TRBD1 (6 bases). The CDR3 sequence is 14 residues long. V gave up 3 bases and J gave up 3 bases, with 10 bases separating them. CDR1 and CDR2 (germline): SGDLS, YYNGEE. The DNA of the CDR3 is TGTGCCAGCAGCGCGGGGACAAGCTACAATGAGCAGTTCTTC. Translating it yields CASSAGTSYNEQFF.

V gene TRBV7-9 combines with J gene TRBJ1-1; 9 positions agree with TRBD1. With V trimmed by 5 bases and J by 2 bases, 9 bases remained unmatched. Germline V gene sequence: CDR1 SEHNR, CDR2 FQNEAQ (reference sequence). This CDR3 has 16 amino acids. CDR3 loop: CASSRDPGQGNTEAFF. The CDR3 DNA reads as TGTGCCAGCAGCCGAGACCCGGGACAGGGTAACACTGAAGCTTTCTTT.